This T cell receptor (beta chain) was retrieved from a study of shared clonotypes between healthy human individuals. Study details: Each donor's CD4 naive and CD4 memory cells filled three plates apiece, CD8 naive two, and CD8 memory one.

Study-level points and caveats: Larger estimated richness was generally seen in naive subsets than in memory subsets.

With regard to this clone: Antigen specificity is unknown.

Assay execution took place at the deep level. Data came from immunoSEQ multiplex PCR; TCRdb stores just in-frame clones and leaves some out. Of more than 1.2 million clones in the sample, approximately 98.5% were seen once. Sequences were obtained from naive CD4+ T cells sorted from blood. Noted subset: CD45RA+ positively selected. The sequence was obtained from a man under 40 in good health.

CDR3 in amino acids: CASSVGTPATNEKLFF. DNA of the CDR3: TGTGCCAGCAGCGTAGGGACGCCTGCAACTAATGAAAAACTGTTTTTT. The chain links TRBV9 to TRBJ1-4, with D unresolved. Trimming left V 0 bases short and J 0 bases short, with 9 bases between. The CDR3 extends over 16 amino acids. Germline assignment: CDR1 SGDLS and CDR2 YYNGEE.